This T cell receptor beta chain was captured by sequencing in a study of blood T cell repertoires in COVID-19. Turning to the study itself: Samples came from the United States, Italy and Spain, spanning acute and convalescent COVID-19. Sample material is recorded as cDNA or gDNA derived from T cells, B-cell-depleted T cells, or PBMCs.

Original processing methods: Estimation of nucleated cell counts relied on the amplification of reference gene primers. Only in-frame clones appear in the TCRdb table, and some are missing; sequencing was by immunoSEQ multiplex PCR. The DNA gave D and trimming, while V, J and clone size come from that table. The data show 90,000 to 150,000 clones, roughly 79% seen once. The clonotype was recovered from a human donor in a cohort sampled during active COVID-19. The sequencing input was peripheral blood.

The CDR3 DNA follows: TGTGCCAGCAGGGAAGGACATACCAACACTGAAGCTTTCTTT. Translation: CASREGHTNTEAFF. This chain uses TRBV27 with TRBJ1-1; TRBD1 is a possible D gene (5 bases). Per germline, CDR1 MNHEY and CDR2 SMNVEV (reference sequence). The CDR3 totals 14 residues. Trimming took 6 bases from V and 2 from J, leaving 13 bases between them.